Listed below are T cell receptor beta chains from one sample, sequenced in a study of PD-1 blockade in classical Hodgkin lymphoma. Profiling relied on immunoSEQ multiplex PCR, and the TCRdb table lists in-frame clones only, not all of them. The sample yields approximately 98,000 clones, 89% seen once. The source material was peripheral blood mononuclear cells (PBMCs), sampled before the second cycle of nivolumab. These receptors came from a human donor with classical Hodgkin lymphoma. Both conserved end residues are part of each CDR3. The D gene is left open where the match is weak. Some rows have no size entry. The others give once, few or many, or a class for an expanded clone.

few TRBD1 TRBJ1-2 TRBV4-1 CASSQGQGASYGYTF TGCGCCAGCAGCCAAGGACAGGGGGCAAGCTATGGCTACACCTTC
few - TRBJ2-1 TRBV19 CASSRIETSYNEQFF TGTGCCAGTAGCCGCATAGAGACCTCCTACAATGAGCAGTTCTTC
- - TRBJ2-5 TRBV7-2 CASSSRDTQETQYF TGTGCCAGCAGCTCCCGGGACACCCAAGAGACCCAGTACTTC
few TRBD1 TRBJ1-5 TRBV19 CASNRKTGPLSNQPQHF TGTGCCAGTAACCGTAAGACAGGGCCCTTAAGCAATCAGCCCCAGCATTTT
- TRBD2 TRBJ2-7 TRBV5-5 CASSKLATDSRYSYEQYF TGTGCCAGCAGCAAACTAGCGACGGACTCCCGGTACTCCTACGAGCAGTACTTC
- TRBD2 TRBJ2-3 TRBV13 CASSLLAGGPDTQYF TGTGCCAGCAGCTTATTAGCGGGAGGGCCAGATACGCAGTATTTT
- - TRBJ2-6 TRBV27 CASSLNRVPGANVLTF TGTGCCAGCAGTTTAAATAGAGTTCCTGGGGCCAACGTCCTGACTTTC
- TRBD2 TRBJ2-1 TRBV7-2 CASSDRLAGDNEQFF TGTGCCAGCAGCGACCGACTAGCGGGAGACAATGAGCAGTTCTTC
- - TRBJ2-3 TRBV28 CASSFEPQIDTDTQYF TGTGCCAGCAGTTTTGAGCCCCAGATAGACACAGATACGCAGTATTTT
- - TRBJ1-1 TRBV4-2 CASSQEILGSVVFF TGTGCCAGCAGCCAAGAAATTCTAGGCAGCGTAGTTTTCTTT
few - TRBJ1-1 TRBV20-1 CRGFGREAFF TGCAGGGGGTTTGGTAGGGAAGCTTTCTTT
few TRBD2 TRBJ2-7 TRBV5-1 CASSLRAGAGVGHYEQYF TGCGCCAGCAGCTTAAGGGCCGGGGCGGGGGTCGGCCACTACGAGCAGTACTTC
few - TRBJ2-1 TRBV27 CASSLIGAGYNEQFF TGTGCCAGCAGTTTAATTGGGGCGGGATACAATGAGCAGTTCTTC
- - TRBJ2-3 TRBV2 CASSSGRTDTQYF TGTGCCAGTTCTTCCGGGCGCACAGATACGCAGTATTTT
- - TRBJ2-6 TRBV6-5 CATLYASGANVLTF TGTGCCACCCTTTACGCCTCTGGGGCCAACGTCCTGACTTTC
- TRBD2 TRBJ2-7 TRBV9 CASSPSRASGRNYEQYF TGTGCCAGCAGCCCATCCCGGGCTAGCGGGAGGAACTACGAGCAGTACTTC
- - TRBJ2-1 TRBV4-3 CASSQDLGIENEQFF TGCGCCAGCAGCCAAGATTTAGGGATCGAGAATGAGCAGTTCTTC
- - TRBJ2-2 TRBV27 CASSFRVGFGELFF TGTGCCAGCAGTTTCAGGGTAGGGTTCGGGGAGCTGTTTTTT
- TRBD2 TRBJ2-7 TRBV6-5 CASSYPVGLGAYEQYF TGTGCCAGCAGTTACCCCGTAGGACTAGGCGCCTACGAGCAGTACTTC
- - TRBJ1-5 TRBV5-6 CASSPGGGNQPQHF TGTGCCAGCAGCCCAGGAGGGGGCAATCAGCCCCAGCATTTT
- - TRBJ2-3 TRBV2 CASTSLLRVSDTQYF TGTGCCAGCACCTCCCTCTTACGGGTTTCAGATACGCAGTATTTT
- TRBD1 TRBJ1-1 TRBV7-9 CASSLGQSSMNTEAFF TGTGCCAGCAGCTTGGGACAGTCCTCGATGAACACTGAAGCTTTCTTT